This entry lists 20 T cell receptor beta chains sequenced from one sample in a study of identical twins. TCRdb re-analysed the 5' RACE reads in MiXCR, keeping a single row per CDR3 protein. The top ten hold about 0.48% of the sample, which has around 490,000 distinct CDR3 sequences, about a fifth seen once. This same sample was also part of a study on yellow fever vaccine responses in identical twins.

Sample: CD4+ T cells sorted from blood. All receptors derive from a woman aged 18 to 35 in good health.

V and J are TRBV5-1 and TRBJ2-1, with TRBD1 as a possible D gene (6 bases). CDR3 length equals 12 residues. V lost 3 bases, J lost 10 bases, and 11 bases lay in between. Looked up from germline, CDR1 is SGHRS and CDR2 is YFSETQ. This CDR3 reads CASSWGGTEQFF. CDR3 DNA: TGCGCCAGCAGCTGGGGTGGGACAGAGCAGTTCTTC. Variable domain in full (rest from reference TRBV5-1 and TRBJ2-1): KAGVTQTPRYLIKTRGQQVTLSCSPISGHRSVSWYQQTPGQGLQFLFEYFSETQRNKGNFPGRFSGRQFSNSRSEMNVSTLELGDSALYLCASSWGGTEQFFGPGTRLTVL.

This clonotype was found a few times. The chain employs TRBV7-9 and TRBJ2-3; 8 bases fit TRBD2. V was pared by 8 bases and J by 1 base, with 5 bases of the junction left unmatched. The length of the CDR3 is 14 residues. Germline loops: CDR1 SEHNR, CDR2 FQNEAQ (reference sequence). CDR3 DNA sequence: TGTGCCAGCCTCACAGCGGGAGGCACAGATACGCAGTATTTT. Translation: CASLTAGGTDTQYF. Variable domain in full (rest from reference TRBV7-9 and TRBJ2-3): DTGVSQNPRHKITKRGQNVTFRCDPISEHNRLYWYRQTLGQGPEFLTYFQNEAQLEKSRLLSDRFSAERPKGSFSTLEIQRTEQGDSAMYLCASLTAGGTDTQYFGPGTRLTVL.

The V call is TRBV6-1, the J call TRBJ2-2; 9 positions agree with TRBD1. The junction had 17 bases not matched to a gene; V was cut back by 7 bases and J by 8 bases. This CDR3 region has 17 residues. CDR1 and CDR2 from the germline V gene are MNHNS and SASEGT. The CDR3: CASTRTPGQGNSGELFF. Here the CDR3 DNA reads TGTGCCAGCACCCGAACGCCGGGACAGGGTAACTCTGGGGAGCTGTTTTTT.

V gene TRBV7-9 combines with J gene TRBJ2-5, with D possibly TRBD2 on 7 matching bases. The V end lost 1 base, the J end lost 5 bases, and 14 bases lay between the germline ends. The CDR3 runs to 15 residues. Per germline, CDR1 SEHNR and CDR2 FQNEAQ (reference sequence). CDR3 sequence reads: CASSLEGGGAETQYF. Written as DNA, the CDR3 is TGTGCCAGCAGCTTAGAAGGCGGGGGCGCGGAGACCCAGTACTTC.

The gene calls are TRBV18 and TRBJ2-7, with D maybe TRBD1 (6 bases). The CDR3 covers 14 residues. Trimming removed 5 bases from V and 7 bases from J, with 18 bases in between. Germline V lookup: CDR1 KGHSH, CDR2 LQKENI. The CDR3 DNA reads TGTGCCAGCTCAGATATTCCAGGGGCTCGGGAGCAGTACTTC. Translating gives CASSDIPGAREQYF.

This clonotype occurred a few times. The V call is TRBV7-9, the J call TRBJ1-6; no firm D call. V lost 7 bases to trimming and J lost 9 bases, with 16 bases between them. Germline CDR1 reads SEHNR; CDR2 reads FQNEAQ (reference sequence). The CDR3 has 14 residues. CDR3 in DNA: TGTGCCAGCACCCCGGCGGAGTTAAGTTCACCCCTCCACTTT. This codes for CASTPAELSSPLHF.

The CDR3 sequence is CASTTTGSTSGGAGEQFF. The CDR3 DNA sequence: TGTGCCAGCACGACTACCGGCTCAACTAGCGGGGGGGCCGGTGAGCAGTTCTTC. The V and J genes are TRBV12-3 or TRBV12-4 and TRBJ2-1; 13 bases align to TRBD2. This CDR3 region has 18 residues. Trimming removed 7 bases from V and 9 bases from J; junction bases left unmatched: 18.

V usage is TRBV3-1 and J usage is TRBJ2-7; D is undetermined. Trimming took 4 bases from V and 4 from J, leaving 11 bases between them. Germline lookup yields CDR1 LGHDT and CDR2 YNNKEL (reference sequence). There are 13 residues in the CDR3. CDR3 DNA sequence: TGTGCCAGCAGCCGAGCCGGAGCTTACGAGCAGTACTTC. Residues: CASSRAGAYEQYF.

This clonotype was observed a handful of times. The V gene is TRBV27, the J gene TRBJ2-1; 7 bases are shared with TRBD2. The CDR3 has 15 amino acids. Germline trimming cut 2 bases from V and 3 bases from J; bases unmatched to any gene: 4. Germline values: CDR1 MNHEY, CDR2 SMNVEV (reference sequence). The DNA of the CDR3 is TGTGCCAGCAGTTTAATCCAGCGGGACTACAATGAGCAGTTCTTC. This sequence encodes CASSLIQRDYNEQFF.

The chain carries TRBV12-3 or TRBV12-4 and TRBJ2-1, with 10 bases that match TRBD2. V dropped 5 bases and J dropped 8; count of bases not matched to a gene: 12. CDR3 length equals 16 residues. The CDR3 loop reads CASSGGASGGVHEQFF. The CDR3 nucleotides are TGTGCCAGCAGTGGGGGGGCTAGCGGGGGTGTCCATGAGCAGTTCTTC.

This chain joins TRBV7-9 and TRBJ2-2, with 9 bases lining up with TRBD1. Trimming took 11 bases from V and 5 from J; bases not matched to a gene: 6. CDR1 and CDR2 (germline): SEHNR, FQNEAQ (reference sequence). The CDR3 is 13 residues long. The CDR3 region is CALGQGNTGELFF. The CDR3 coding sequence is TGTGCCCTGGGACAGGGTAATACCGGGGAGCTGTTTTTT.

The chain recombines TRBV12-3 or TRBV12-4 with TRBJ2-2; 12 nucleotides line up with TRBD2. The CDR3 totals 17 residues. The ends lost 5 bases at V and 2 bases at J; junction bases unmatched: 6. The CDR3 sequence: CASSRLAGELNTGELFF. DNA of the CDR3: TGTGCCAGCAGTCGACTAGCGGGGGAGTTAAACACCGGGGAGCTGTTTTTT.

The rearrangement uses TRBV5-1 and TRBJ2-2, with D maybe TRBD2 (6 bases). The CDR3 is made up of 15 amino acids. CDR1 SGHRS and CDR2 YFSETQ come from the germline V gene. V was cut by 4 bases and J by 4 bases, with 14 bases left in between. This CDR3 is CASSGQVGGTGELFF. The CDR3 region has the DNA TGCGCCAGCAGCGGTCAGGTCGGGGGCACCGGGGAGCTGTTTTTT.

This clonotype was observed a few times. J is TRBJ2-1 and V is TRBV20-1; tentative D call: TRBD1 (6 bases). Per the germline V gene, CDR1 is DFQATT and CDR2 is SNEGSKA (reference sequence). There are 13 residues in the CDR3. The germline V and J ends were trimmed by 4 bases and 7 bases, with 14 bases remaining between them. CDR3 protein: CSATRERGNEQFF. The CDR3 coding sequence is TGCAGTGCTACTCGGGAAAGGGGGAATGAGCAGTTCTTC.

This clonotype was counted only a few times. The J gene is TRBJ2-5, the V gene TRBV3-1, with 8 bases identical to TRBD2. The V gene end was trimmed by 6 bases and the J gene end by 5 bases; junction bases not matched to a gene: 5. The CDR3 loop spans 13 amino acids. The germline CDR1 and CDR2 sequences are LGHDT and YNNKEL (reference sequence). In DNA, the CDR3 is TGTGCCAGCAGTAGCGGGGCCCAGGAGACCCAGTACTTC. It specifies CASSSGAQETQYF.

This clonotype appeared a few times. The chain links TRBV5-6 to TRBJ2-4, with 7 bases lining up with TRBD1. This CDR3 contains 16 residues. Germline V gene data show CDR1 as SGHDT and CDR2 as YYEEEE. J was trimmed by 0 bases and V by 3 bases; bases with no gene match: 6. The CDR3 is CASSWRTGLAKNIQYF. CDR3 nucleotide sequence: TGTGCCAGCAGCTGGAGGACAGGATTAGCCAAAAACATTCAGTACTTC.

This clonotype showed up just a few times. The chain recombines TRBV28 with TRBJ2-4; no clear D gene. The V and J ends lost 4 bases and 8 bases respectively, with 15 bases between them. This CDR3 is 14 amino acids long. The germline V gene has CDR1 MDHEN and CDR2 SYDVKM. CDR3 sequence (DNA): TGTGCCAGCAGTTCCACGACCGGGTGGCACATTCAGTACTTC. Residues: CASSSTTGWHIQYF.

This clonotype was detected only a few times. The chain is built from TRBV10-2 and TRBJ2-7; TRBD1 matches 7 bases. Per the germline V gene, CDR1 is WSHSY and CDR2 is SAAADI. The CDR3 totals 15 residues. With V trimmed by 2 bases and J by 5 bases, 9 bases remained unmatched. This CDR3 reads CASSEATTGSDEQYV. In DNA form, the CDR3 reads TGCGCCAGCAGTGAGGCCACGACAGGGTCGGACGAGCAGTACGTC.

This clonotype was counted only a few times. V is TRBV2 and J is TRBJ2-2, with unresolved D. This CDR3 region has 14 residues. V was pared by 7 bases and J by 0 bases, with 9 bases between. Germline V gene sequence: CDR1 SNHLY, CDR2 FYNNEI. The CDR3 is CASTPRANTGELFF. For the CDR3, the DNA is TGTGCCAGCACCCCCCGGGCGAACACCGGGGAGCTGTTTTTT.

The chain carries TRBV28 and TRBJ2-2; perhaps TRBD1 as D (5 bases). The V and J ends lost 3 bases and 7 bases respectively, with 15 bases between them. Germline V gives CDR1 MDHEN, CDR2 SYDVKM. The CDR3 covers 15 residues. The CDR3 region is CASSLVGQGIGELFF. The CDR3, as DNA: TGTGCCAGCAGTTTGGTAGGCCAGGGCATCGGGGAGCTGTTTTTT.